This T cell receptor (beta chain) is from a study of blood T cell repertoires in COVID-19 (TCRdb year 2020). Regarding the complete study: Collaborator samples came from the United States, Italy and Spain and covered acute and convalescent phases of COVID-19. Where available, HLA class I and class II types were obtained from metadata supplied by the sample provider rather than from assay-based typing. The samples were drawn from the first 160 participants of the ongoing ImmuneRACE study and from 950 to 1,500 subjects provided by 6 global collaborators. The material from the prospective study consisted of cDNA or gDNA derived from T cells, B-cell-depleted T cells, or PBMCs. The dataset comprised deeply sampled blood TCRbeta repertoires from subjects exposed to, actively infected with, or recovered from COVID-19. The repertoires were made available in a free public database intended to serve as a resource for research on the immune response to SARS-CoV-2. A de-identified subject ID, COVID-19 status, age in years and sex were almost always included in the sample metadata. Study-level results and caveats: The quantity of clinical and demographic metadata differed by source and by participant and was supplied without curation.

The germline V gene sets CDR1 to MDHEN and CDR2 to SYDVKM. The CDR3, from cysteine to phenylalanine, totals 16 residues. CDR3 DNA only is kept here, 48 bases in frame from base 1. At the junction V is shortened by 5 bases and J by 8 bases; bases outside the gene matches: 16. About this clone: The clone's antigen remains unknown. Base qualities are not provided; no much larger clone lies one nucleotide away.

TCRbeta CDR3 regions were amplified from genomic DNA using the immunoSEQ Assay, a bias-controlled multiplex PCR. Under the source paper's analysis protocol: Within the assay, amplification of reference gene primers was used to estimate how many nucleated cells each sample contained. Sequence reads were collapsed and filtered to measure the absolute abundance of every unique TCRbeta CDR3 rearrangement. For each sample, productive Simpson clonality was calculated as the square root of Simpson's diversity index over productive rearrangements. TCRdb carries this immuneACCESS record with in-frame sequences only. Its versions omit some clonotypes, under half of them owing to an unresolved V gene in the studies checked, with the rest unexplained. The V and J calls and clone size were taken over from that table, and D and trimming were inferred from the DNA. The sample yields around 140,000 clones; over 65% were counted once. In total, the top ten clones hold 6% of the sample.

Enrolling through a virtual design, the prospective study's participants ranged in age from roughly 18 to 100 years and lived across about two dozen United States geographic areas. Cohort assignment in the prospective study relied on participant-reported clinical history from a screening survey and a study questionnaire. For ImmuneRACE Cohort 3, a participant was defined as recovered based on two consecutive negative NP/OP PCR tests, clearance by a healthcare professional, or resolution of symptoms. Mobile phlebotomists in the prospective study collected whole blood, serum and a nasopharyngeal or oropharyngeal swab from every participant. Prospective study participants could optionally give additional blood draws and questionnaires over an approximately 2-month period. Before DNA extraction, blood samples from the prospective study were shipped at room temperature or frozen.

Sequenced input: PBMCs or T cells enriched from blood (not recorded which). This receptor was identified in a woman aged 45-65 years who had recovered from COVID-19. Rearrangement joined TRBV28 to TRBJ2-7; TRBD2 aligns with 9 central bases. The CDR3 amino acid sequence is: CASSPNIAGALGKQYF. The nucleotides read TGTGCCAGCAGTCCCAACATAGCGGGGGCCCTTGGGAAGCAGTACTTC.